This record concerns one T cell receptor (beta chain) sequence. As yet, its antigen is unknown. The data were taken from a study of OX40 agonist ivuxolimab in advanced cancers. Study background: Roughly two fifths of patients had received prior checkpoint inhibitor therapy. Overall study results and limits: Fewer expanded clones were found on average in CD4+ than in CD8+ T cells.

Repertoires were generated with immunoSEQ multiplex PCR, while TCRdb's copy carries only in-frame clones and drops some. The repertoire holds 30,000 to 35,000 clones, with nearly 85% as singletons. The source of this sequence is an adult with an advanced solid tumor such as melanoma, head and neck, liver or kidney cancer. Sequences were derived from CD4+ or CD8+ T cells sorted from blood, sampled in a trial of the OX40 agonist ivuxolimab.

The CDR3 DNA follows: TGTGCCAGCAGTTCCTCCGGGACTCAGACAGATACGCAGTATTTT. Its protein product is CASSSSGTQTDTQYF. The rearrangement joins TRBV6-5 to TRBJ2-3; D might be TRBD2 (6 bases). The CDR3 loop spans 15 amino acids. The ends were cut back, 4 bases at V and 3 bases at J, with 14 bases in the middle. Looked up from germline, CDR1 is MNHEY and CDR2 is SVGAGI.